The 27 T cell receptor beta chains presented below share a single source sample, sequenced in a study of T cell repertoires in cytomegalovirus infection. In TCRdb, the reads were re-called with MiXCR into one record per CDR3 protein. The repertoire includes under 250,000 distinct CDR3 sequences, about 12% of them detected once, and approximately 1.6% sits in the top ten. Sequenced material: PBMCs. The receptors were sampled from a human donor in good health (CMV status not recorded). Some clones in this sample may be carry-over from other donors' samples.

A single count supports this clonotype. The chain has TRBV27 and TRBJ2-5, with a weak D call TRBD2 (7 bases). The CDR3 length is 14 residues. V shed 10 bases and J shed 5 bases, with 20 bases lying between them. Germline lookup yields CDR1 MNHEY and CDR2 SMNVEV (reference sequence). In DNA, the CDR3 is TGTGCCACCACTAACACAAAGGGGGGGGAGACCCAGTACTTC. It codes for CATTNTKGGETQYF.

The genes are TRBV5-5 and TRBJ2-5, with D tentatively TRBD1 (6 bases). Trimming left V 4 bases short and J 9 bases short, with 22 bases between. The CDR3 totals 15 residues. Germline V gene lookup returns CDR1 SGHKS and CDR2 YYEKEE (reference sequence). CDR3 nucleotide sequence: TGTGCCAGCAGCGAAAGCGGACAGTCACGGGCGGCCCAGTACTTC. Protein sequence: CASSESGQSRAAQYF.

This clonotype was counted many times. The chain employs TRBV7-8 and TRBJ2-1, with 9 nucleotides matching TRBD2. Trimming cost V 3 bases and J 5 bases; bases outside gene matches: 5. The CDR3 is 15 residues long. CDR1 SGHVS and CDR2 FQNEAQ come from the germline V gene. The CDR3 region is CASSFGLAPNNEQFF. The CDR3 bases are TGTGCCAGCAGCTTCGGACTAGCGCCGAACAATGAGCAGTTCTTC.

V usage is TRBV27 and J usage is TRBJ1-3; no definite D call. V was shortened by 3 bases and J by 4 bases, with 13 bases between the two germline ends. This CDR3 is 15 amino acids long. CDR1 MNHEY and CDR2 SMNVEV come from the germline V gene (reference sequence). In DNA form, the CDR3 reads TGTGCCAGCAGTTTGAATAGGGAGCTCGGAAACACCATATATTTT. Amino acids: CASSLNRELGNTIYF.

This clonotype was seen ten or more times. This chain joins TRBV7-2 and TRBJ2-2; TRBD1 is a possible D gene (5 bases). Germline-derived CDR1 and CDR2 are SGHTA and FQGNSA. V was clipped by 4 bases and J by 2 bases, with 14 bases between them. The CDR3 has 16 amino acids. CDR3 amino acids: CASSSSAGRNTGELFF. As DNA, the CDR3 is TGTGCCAGCAGCTCATCCGCAGGGCGAAACACCGGGGAGCTGTTTTTT. Looking up the rest from reference TRBV7-2 and TRBJ2-2 gives the full variable domain: GAGVSQSPSNKVTEKGKDVELRCDPISGHTALYWYRQSLGQGLEFLIYFQGNSAPDKSGLPSDRFSAERTGGSVSTLTIQRTQQEDSAVYLCASSSSAGRNTGELFFGEGSRLTVL.

The rearrangement joins TRBV29-1 to TRBJ1-2; TRBD1 agrees at 9 bases. The CDR3 covers 13 residues. J was trimmed by 4 bases and V by 4 bases; bases with no gene match: 4. Germline V gene lookup returns CDR1 SQVTM and CDR2 ANQGSEA. The CDR3 reads CSVGGGQGYGYTF. CDR3 DNA: TGCAGCGTTGGTGGGGGACAGGGCTATGGCTACACCTTC.

V gene TRBV27 combines with J gene TRBJ2-3; TRBD2 matches at 10 bases. V was pared by 6 bases and J by 4 bases, with 7 bases of the junction left unmatched. Germline V gives CDR1 MNHEY, CDR2 SMNVEV (reference sequence). This CDR3 contains 15 residues. The CDR3 spells CASSSLAGAPDTQYF. The CDR3 DNA reads as TGTGCCAGCAGCTCTCTAGCGGGAGCCCCAGATACGCAGTATTTT.

This clonotype was detected only a few times. The genes are TRBV2 and TRBJ2-5, with D possibly matching TRBD1 (5 bases). The germline V and J ends were trimmed by 2 bases and 1 base, with 11 bases remaining between them. The CDR3 has 15 residues. Germline V lookup: CDR1 SNHLY, CDR2 FYNNEI. In DNA form, the CDR3 reads TGTGCCAGCAGTGAAAGGGGTCAGGTCCAAGAGACCCAGTACTTC. It translates to CASSERGQVQETQYF. The complete variable domain, with remaining parts taken from reference TRBV2 and TRBJ2-5, reads EPEVTQTPSHQVTQMGQEVILRCVPISNHLYFYWYRQILGQKVEFLVSFYNNEISEKSEIFDDQFSVERPDGSNFTLKIRSTKLEDSAMYFCASSERGQVQETQYFGPGTRLLVL.

This clonotype showed up just a few times. J is TRBJ1-6 and V is TRBV5-6; D is ambiguous. The CDR3 runs 14 residues. The germline V gene encodes CDR1 SGHDT and CDR2 YYEEEE. V was pared by 1 base and J by 7 bases, with 9 bases between. This chain's CDR3 is CASSLLQANSPLHF. DNA of the CDR3: TGTGCCAGCAGCTTGCTCCAGGCCAATTCACCCCTCCACTTT.

This clonotype was seen at least ten times. CDR3 bases: TGTGCCAGCAGCCCCGGTCGGACTAACCAGGGAGAGACCCAGTACTTC. Amino acid sequence: CASSPGRTNQGETQYF. V gene TRBV5-6 combines with J gene TRBJ2-5; D is perhaps TRBD2 (6 bases). V shed 4 bases and J shed 4 bases, with 20 bases lying between them. The CDR3 covers 16 residues. Germline V gives CDR1 SGHDT, CDR2 YYEEEE.

This clonotype came up once. The chain employs TRBV28 and TRBJ1-1; possible D gene TRBD1, 5 bases. The germline V gene encodes CDR1 MDHEN and CDR2 SYDVKM. V was shortened by 2 bases and J by 6 bases, with 13 bases between the two germline ends. The CDR3 runs to 14 residues. The CDR3 protein is CASSLGGAFAEAFF. As DNA, the CDR3 is TGTGCCAGCAGTTTAGGAGGGGCTTTCGCTGAAGCTTTCTTT.

This clonotype was detected many times. CDR3 in amino acids: CASSELAGAGAEAFF. As DNA, the CDR3 is TGTGCCAGCAGTGAACTCGCAGGGGCGGGAGCTGAAGCTTTCTTT. This chain links TRBV2 with TRBJ1-1; D possibly corresponds to TRBD1 (6 bases). The CDR3 spans 15 residues. Germline-derived CDR1 and CDR2 are SNHLY and FYNNEI. V shed 2 bases and J shed 6 bases, with 16 bases lying between them. Looking up the rest from reference TRBV2 and TRBJ1-1 gives the full variable domain: EPEVTQTPSHQVTQMGQEVILRCVPISNHLYFYWYRQILGQKVEFLVSFYNNEISEKSEIFDDQFSVERPDGSNFTLKIRSTKLEDSAMYFCASSELAGAGAEAFFGQGTRLTVV.

This clonotype was observed a handful of times. This sequence joins TRBV20-1 and TRBJ2-3, with 10 bases lining up with TRBD2. Losses at the gene ends were 3 bases for V and 3 bases for J; bases not matched to a gene: 6. CDR1 DFQATT and CDR2 SNEGSKA come from the germline V gene (reference sequence). The CDR3 contains 15 residues. The chain's CDR3 is CSARKAGGPTDTQYF. The CDR3 DNA reads TGCAGTGCTAGGAAAGCGGGGGGGCCAACAGATACGCAGTATTTT.

This clonotype appeared many times. The chain employs TRBV7-8 and TRBJ2-3; the D is unclear. Germline-derived CDR1 and CDR2 are SGHVS and FQNEAQ. The CDR3 has 15 residues. The V end was cut by 1 base, the J end by 0 bases, with 8 bases between. CDR3 sequence reads: CASSLDSVSTDTQYF. The CDR3 DNA is TGTGCCAGCAGCTTAGACAGTGTTAGCACAGATACGCAGTATTTT.

This clonotype has at least ten counts. The chain links TRBV23-1 to TRBJ2-5; 9 bases agree with TRBD1. TRBV23-1 qualifies as an ORF whose function is uncertain. The V segment lost 2 bases and the J segment 1 base; nucleotides outside the gene matches: 11. The CDR3 totals 18 residues. The CDR3 protein is CASSQIPKGTGPQETQYF. For the CDR3, the DNA is TGCGCCAGCAGTCAAATCCCAAAGGGGACAGGGCCCCAAGAGACCCAGTACTTC.

There are many counts of this clonotype. The V gene is TRBV6-2 or TRBV6-3, the J gene TRBJ2-3; maybe TRBD2 (6 bases). The V and J ends lost 6 bases and 1 base respectively, with 29 bases between them. The germline gives CDR1 MNHEY, CDR2 SVGEGT. CDR3 length: 20 residues. CDR3 in amino acids: CASSPYGPRDPGPRTDTQYF. The CDR3 DNA follows: TGTGCCAGCAGCCCTTACGGGCCGCGGGACCCAGGGCCTCGCACAGATACGCAGTATTTT.

The table lists this clonotype with many counts. The chain joins TRBV7-2 to TRBJ2-7, with D hard to call. V lost 1 base to trimming and J lost 1 base, with 11 bases between them. Germline CDR1 reads SGHTA; CDR2 reads FQGNSA. The CDR3 is 15 amino acids. Here the CDR3 DNA reads TGTGCCAGCAGCTTAGGGCGTCGGTCGTCCTACGAGCAGTACTTC. It yields the protein CASSLGRRSSYEQYF.

This clonotype was observed at least ten times. The chain links TRBV7-6 to TRBJ2-5; TRBD2 matches 14 bases. The CDR3 is made up of 17 amino acids. Germline assignment: CDR1 SGHVS and CDR2 FNYEAQ. With V trimmed by 1 base and J by 1 base, 2 bases remained unmatched. CDR3 protein: CASSLEGTSGSQETQYF. The CDR3 DNA sequence: TGTGCCAGCAGCTTAGAGGGGACTAGCGGGAGCCAAGAGACCCAGTACTTC.

This clonotype was seen many times. The chain has TRBV7-2 and TRBJ2-7, with D possibly called TRBD1 or TRBD2 (5 bases each). Trimming cost V 7 bases and J 0 bases, with 13 bases left between them. The CDR3 is 14 amino acids. Germline CDR1 and CDR2: SGHTA and FQGNSA. The CDR3 DNA is TGTGCCAGCACCCTGGGACGGAGCTCCTACGAGCAGTACTTC. This translates into CASTLGRSSYEQYF.

The rearrangement uses TRBV29-1 and TRBJ1-1, with TRBD1 identical over 10 bases. The germline gives CDR1 SQVTM, CDR2 ANQGSEA. CDR3 length: 13 amino acids. J gave up 1 base and V 7 bases, and 3 bases lay outside the gene matches. CDR3 residues: CSAWTGGNTEAFF. CDR3 nucleotide sequence: TGCAGCGCTTGGACAGGGGGGAACACTGAAGCTTTCTTT.

This clonotype was seen repeatedly, ten times or more. J is TRBJ2-2 and V is TRBV7-2; a possible D gene is TRBD2 (5 bases). Germline CDR1 SGHTA, CDR2 FQGNSA. This CDR3 spans 16 amino acids. V dropped 0 bases and J dropped 0 bases, with 8 bases sitting between them. This chain's CDR3 is CASSLAGGPNTGELFF. The DNA of the CDR3 is TGTGCCAGCAGCTTAGCGGGCGGGCCGAACACCGGGGAGCTGTTTTTT.

This sequence joins TRBV7-9 and TRBJ2-1; weak D call: TRBD2 (6 bases). Trimming removed 6 bases at V and 9 bases at J, with 18 bases between. CDR1 and CDR2 from the germline V gene are SEHNR and FQNEAQ (reference sequence). The CDR3 has 14 amino acids. CDR3 coding DNA: TGTGCCAGCAGTAAAGCGGCGGGGATGTCTGAGCAGTTCTTC. Amino acid sequence: CASSKAAGMSEQFF.

This clonotype has at least ten counts. This sequence joins TRBV12-3 or TRBV12-4 and TRBJ1-1, with 7 bases lining up with TRBD1. The CDR3 has 14 residues. J lost 4 bases, V lost 5 bases, and 7 bases had no gene match. Written as DNA, the CDR3 is TGTGCCAGCAGTCCAGGGGGGTGGGGCACTGAAGCTTTCTTT. It encodes CASSPGGWGTEAFF.

V and J are TRBV19 and TRBJ2-5; D ambiguous. CDR3 length: 12 residues. Trimming stripped 5 bases from V and 5 bases from J, with 9 bases between. Germline V lookup: CDR1 LNHDA, CDR2 SQIVND (reference sequence). CDR3 sequence reads: CASSGVPETQYF. Written as DNA, the CDR3 is TGTGCCAGTAGTGGTGTCCCTGAGACCCAGTACTTC.

The chain has TRBV4-3 and TRBJ1-3; TRBD1 matches at 8 bases. The V and J ends lost 3 bases and 2 bases, in that order; junction bases with no gene match: 6. Germline V lookup: CDR1 LGHNA, CDR2 YSLEER. The CDR3 covers 16 residues. CDR3 region: CASSQETGVAGNTIYF. In DNA, the CDR3 is TGCGCCAGCAGCCAGGAGACAGGGGTAGCTGGAAACACCATATATTTT.

The rearrangement joins TRBV19 to TRBJ2-7; perhaps TRBD1 as D (5 bases). V dropped 5 bases and J dropped 4 bases, with 15 bases sitting between them. Germline V gives CDR1 LNHDA, CDR2 SQIVND (reference sequence). This CDR3 has 14 amino acids. For the CDR3, the DNA is TGTGCCAGTAGTGAGACAGCTATCCCATACGAGCAGTACTTC. Translation: CASSETAIPYEQYF. The full variable domain, rest sourced from reference TRBV19 and TRBJ2-7, is DGGITQSPKYLFRKEGQNVTLSCEQNLNHDAMYWYRQDPGQGLRLIYYSQIVNDFQKGDIAEGYSVSREKKESFPLTVTSAQKNPTAFYLCASSETAIPYEQYFGPGTRLTVT.

V and J are TRBV30 and TRBJ2-5; D gene unclear. CDR3 length: 12 amino acids. Germline V gives CDR1 GTSNPN, CDR2 SVGIG (reference sequence). Trimming took 3 bases from V and 4 from J, leaving 9 bases between them. CDR3 in DNA: TGTGCCTGGAGAGGGCCCGGAGAGACCCAGTACTTC. This encodes CAWRGPGETQYF. The whole variable domain, filled in from reference TRBV30 and TRBJ2-5, reads SQTIHQWPATLVQPVGSPLSLECTVEGTSNPNLYWYRQAAGRGLQLLFYSVGIGQISSEVPQNLSASRPQDRQFILSSKKLLLSDSGFYLCAWRGPGETQYFGPGTRLLVL.